The 15 T cell receptor beta chains listed next were all sequenced from one sample in a study of long-term antiretroviral therapy in people with HIV. Assay version v3.0 of immunoSEQ was used, and it was run at survey level. Sequencing was performed with immunoSEQ multiplex PCR; in TCRdb, only in-frame clones are kept and a portion is missing. The repertoire has approximately 19,000 clones, 79% of them found once; the top ten carry around 6.6%. The sample consisted of unsorted PBMCs, taken at the start of antiretroviral therapy, before treatment. Receptors originate from a young man with HIV.

The chain recombines TRBV27 with TRBJ2-5; possible D gene TRBD2, 7 bases. V lost 3 bases, J lost 2 bases, and 19 bases lay in between. CDR3 length equals 17 residues. Germline V lookup: CDR1 MNHEY, CDR2 SMNVEV (reference sequence). The CDR3 spells CASSFGRERGQQETQYF. The CDR3, as DNA: TGTGCCAGCAGTTTCGGGCGGGAGAGGGGACAACAAGAGACCCAGTACTTC.

The chain joins TRBV29-1 to TRBJ2-7; 12 bases are a match to TRBD1. The CDR3 length is 13 residues. The ends lost 4 bases at V and 6 bases at J; junction bases unmatched: 4. Germline loops: CDR1 SQVTM, CDR2 ANQGSEA. The CDR3 region is CSVGGQGAGEQYF. The CDR3 DNA reads as TGCAGCGTTGGGGGACAGGGGGCTGGCGAGCAGTACTTC.

The chain joins TRBV5-1 to TRBJ2-2, with 10 bases identical to TRBD2. CDR3 length: 18 residues. The J segment lost 7 bases and the V segment lost 0 bases, leaving 12 bases of the junction unmatched. Germline V gives CDR1 SGHRS, CDR2 YFSETQ. CDR3 nucleotides: TGCGCCAGCAGCTTGGCTCTCTCGGCTAGCGGGAGTATCGGGGAGCTGTTTTTT. Translation: CASSLALSASGSIGELFF. Combining the CDR3 with reference TRBV5-1 and TRBJ2-2 gives the whole variable domain KAGVTQTPRYLIKTRGQQVTLSCSPISGHRSVSWYQQTPGQGLQFLFEYFSETQRNKGNFPGRFSGRQFSNSRSEMNVSTLELGDSALYLCASSLALSASGSIGELFFGEGSRLTVL.

This clone was detected only once. V gene TRBV6-6 combines with J gene TRBJ2-7, with 8 bases that match TRBD2. V was pared by 2 bases and J by 0 bases, with 3 bases of the junction left unmatched. The CDR3 has 15 amino acids. Per the germline V gene, CDR1 is MNHNY and CDR2 is SVGAGI (reference sequence). In nucleotides, the CDR3 is TGTGCCAGCAGTTACCCGAGCGGGAGCTCCTACGAGCAGTACTTC. Protein product: CASSYPSGSSYEQYF.

The chain employs TRBV19 and TRBJ1-1, with D tentatively TRBD1 (5 bases). Germline V CDR1 and CDR2: LNHDA, SQIVND (reference sequence). V lost 8 bases and J lost 4, with 14 bases in between. The CDR3 has 13 residues. The CDR3 is CASSIGGVTEAFF. CDR3 sequence (DNA): TGTGCCAGTTCAATCGGGGGAGTCACTGAAGCTTTCTTT.

This clone was seen just once. The rearrangement links TRBV5-6 to TRBJ2-7; D is ambiguous. CDR1 and CDR2 from the germline V gene are SGHDT and YYEEEE. The CDR3 loop spans 13 amino acids. With 0 bases removed from V and 7 bases from J, the gap between germline ends came to 11 bases. The CDR3 here is CASSLGTAKEQYF. In DNA, the CDR3 is TGTGCCAGCAGCTTGGGGACGGCCAAAGAGCAGTACTTC.

In this sample, this clone turned up a few times. This chain connects TRBV27 to TRBJ1-1, with TRBD1 matching 7 bases. Germline assignment: CDR1 MNHEY and CDR2 SMNVEV (reference sequence). The CDR3 spans 15 residues. J gave up 4 bases and V 3 bases, and 8 bases lay outside the gene matches. CDR3: CASSLATTGSTEAFF. The CDR3, as DNA: TGTGCCAGCAGTTTGGCAACGACAGGGAGCACTGAAGCTTTCTTT.

J is TRBJ1-4 and V is TRBV7-8; the D gene is possibly TRBD1 (6 bases). Germline V CDR1 and CDR2: SGHVS, FQNEAQ. There are 17 residues in the CDR3. V lost 0 bases and J lost 8, with 19 bases in between. The DNA of the CDR3 is TGTGCCAGCAGCTTAGCCCTGGGGGTAAAGGGGGGCGAAAAACTGTTTTTT. Its protein product is CASSLALGVKGGEKLFF.

The genes are TRBV2 and TRBJ1-2; D gene uncertain. The CDR3 spans 12 residues. CDR1 is SNHLY, CDR2 FYNNEI, per germline. Trimming removed 6 bases at V and 2 bases at J, with 7 bases between. Here the CDR3 reads CASREGNYGYTF. DNA for the CDR3: TGTGCCAGCAGAGAGGGAAACTATGGCTACACCTTC.

By proportion, this clone is medium-sized. This chain connects TRBV6-1 to TRBJ2-3; TRBD1 matches at 9 bases. V lost 5 bases, J lost 2 bases, and 2 bases stayed unmatched. Germline V gene lookup returns CDR1 MNHNS and CDR2 SASEGT. CDR3 length: 14 residues. The CDR3 DNA reads TGTGCCAGCAGTAGGACAGGGGACACAGATACGCAGTATTTT. Its protein is CASSRTGDTDTQYF.

The chain has TRBV11-2 and TRBJ2-7, with 9 bases fitting TRBD2. The junction had 13 bases not matched to a gene; V was cut back by 5 bases and J by 5 bases. Germline V gives CDR1 SGHAT, CDR2 FQNNGV. The CDR3 extends over 16 amino acids. Here the CDR3 reads CASSQWGSGRSDEQYF. CDR3 DNA sequence: TGTGCCAGCAGCCAATGGGGTAGCGGGAGAAGTGACGAGCAGTACTTC.

The rearrangement links TRBV19 to TRBJ2-7, with D tentatively TRBD1 or TRBD2 (5 bases each). This CDR3 is built from 15 residues. With 5 bases removed from V and 5 bases from J, the gap between germline ends came to 19 bases. Per the germline V gene, CDR1 is LNHDA and CDR2 is SQIVND (reference sequence). In DNA, the CDR3 is TGTGCCAGTAGTCCTTGGGACGGGGAACTCGACGAGCAGTACTTC. It specifies CASSPWDGELDEQYF.

This clone was counted between two and nine times. The V gene is TRBV7-2, the J gene TRBJ1-5; TRBD1 matches 8 bases. The CDR3 is 14 residues long. J was trimmed by 4 bases and V by 4 bases; bases with no gene match: 3. Germline CDR1 reads SGHTA; CDR2 reads FQGNSA. The CDR3 reads CASSSTGANQPQHF. The CDR3 DNA is TGTGCCAGCAGCTCGACAGGGGCAAATCAGCCCCAGCATTTT.

The chain combines TRBV19 with TRBJ2-1; 16 nucleotides agree with TRBD2. CDR3 length: 18 amino acids. The junction had 5 bases not matched to a gene; V was cut back by 3 bases and J by 3 bases. Germline-derived CDR1 and CDR2 are LNHDA and SQIVND (reference sequence). CDR3 coding DNA: TGTGCCAGTAGTATTCCGGGACTAGCGGGAGGGCACTACAATGAGCAGTTCTTC. Its translation is CASSIPGLAGGHYNEQFF.

This chain joins TRBV28 and TRBJ2-2; 7 bases are a match to TRBD1. The J segment lost 1 base and the V segment lost 6 bases, leaving 5 bases of the junction unmatched. The CDR3 is made up of 15 amino acids. Germline V CDR1 and CDR2: MDHEN, SYDVKM. The CDR3 sequence: CASRQDRRNTGELFF. CDR3 DNA: TGTGCCAGCAGGCAGGACAGGCGGAACACCGGGGAGCTGTTTTTT.